Listed below are T cell receptor beta chains from one sample, sequenced in a study of graft-versus-host responses after intestinal transplantation. The protocol was immunoSEQ multiplex PCR, while the TCRdb copy is restricted to in-frame clones and leaves out a portion. The sample shows 2,000 to 3,000 clones, 28% of them seen only once. The specimen was alloreactive CD4+ T cells from a mixed lymphocyte reaction culture, collected before transplantation. These TCRs come from a human patient who was an organ donor for intestinal transplantation. CDR3s include the opening cysteine and the closing phenylalanine or tryptophan. A D gene is named only where the DNA matches it firmly. Clone size, where shown, is once, few, many, or a class for clones that have expanded.

d_gene,j_gene,v_gene,abundance,CDR3nt,CDR3aa
TRBD1,TRBJ2-1,TRBV5-4,.,TGTGCCAGCAGCTCTACTGGACAGGGGGACTACAATGAGCAGTTCTTC,CASSSTGQGDYNEQFF
.,TRBJ1-3,TRBV6-1,medium-sized,TGTGCCAGCAGTGAAACCTCGAGGGCCCTCCGTTCCCGAAACACCATATATTTT,CASSETSRALRSRNTIYF
TRBD1,TRBJ2-7,TRBV6-1,few,TGTGCCAGCAGTAGGGACAGTACGAAATTCGGGCAGTACTTC,CASSRDSTKFGQYF
.,TRBJ2-7,TRBV11-2,.,TGTGCCAGCAGCCCCGCCCTAGGTGGCTACGAGCAGTACTTC,CASSPALGGYEQYF
TRBD2,TRBJ2-2,TRBV28,few,TGTGCCAGCATTAGGGTCCTTGGAGCGGGAGTGGCCGGGGAGCTGTTTTTT,CASIRVLGAGVAGELFF
TRBD1,TRBJ2-7,TRBV18,large,TGTGCCAGCTCACCCACAGGGGTCTACGAGCAGTACTTC,CASSPTGVYEQYF
TRBD1,TRBJ2-7,TRBV11-3,.,TGTGCCAGCAACAGACAGGGGTCAGACGACGAGCAGTACTTC,CASNRQGSDDEQYF
.,TRBJ2-3,TRBV11-3,medium-sized,TGTGCCAGCAGCTACCGGGACACAGATACGCAGTATTTT,CASSYRDTDTQYF
.,TRBJ2-1,TRBV10-1,.,TGCGCCAGCAGTGAGGAGCTAGCGCCCTACAATGAGCAGTTCTTC,CASSEELAPYNEQFF
TRBD2,TRBJ2-2,TRBV2,.,TGTGCCAGCACCCAAGAGGGACTAGCGAACACCGGGGAGCTGTTTTTT,CASTQEGLANTGELFF
TRBD1,TRBJ2-1,TRBV6-5,.,TGTGCCAGCAGTTACTCGGTTTGGGACAGTCATGAGCAGTTCTTC,CASSYSVWDSHEQFF
.,TRBJ1-3,TRBV5-1,.,TGCGCCAGCAGCTTGTCGGACAGCCGAAACACCATATATTTT,CASSLSDSRNTIYF
.,TRBJ2-3,TRBV4-1,.,TGCGCCAGCCAAAGCACAGATACGCAGTATTTT,CASQSTDTQYF
.,TRBJ1-2,TRBV25-1,.,TGTGCCAGCAGCCTAAACTATGGCTACACCTTC,CASSLNYGYTF